These 26 T cell receptor beta chains came from one sample sequenced in a study of OX40 agonist ivuxolimab in advanced cancers. Clones were read by immunoSEQ multiplex PCR, and TCRdb kept only the in-frame ones, dropping some. The repertoire consists of some 41,000 clones, with about 88% occurring once and the leading ten covering roughly 12%. The sample was CD4+ or CD8+ T cells sorted from blood, taken in a trial of the OX40 agonist ivuxolimab. The source of these receptors is an adult with an advanced solid tumor such as melanoma, head and neck, liver or kidney cancer.

This sequence joins TRBV2 and TRBJ1-2, with D perhaps TRBD1 (6 bases). V was cut by 6 bases and J by 6 bases, with 17 bases left in between. The CDR3 covers 14 residues. Germline CDR1 is SNHLY and CDR2 is FYNNEI. CDR3 DNA sequence: TGTGCCAGCAGGACTACAGGGCCAGAAAATGGCTACACCTTC. Translation gives CASRTTGPENGYTF.

As to this clone: Additional DNA sequences in this sample encode the identical CDR3. V is TRBV6-5 and J is TRBJ2-7; D might be TRBD2 (5 bases). The germline V gene has CDR1 MNHEY and CDR2 SVGAGI. V gave up 0 bases and J gave up 0 bases, with 9 bases separating them. This CDR3 region has 15 residues. CDR3 coding DNA: TGTGCCAGCAGTTACTCAGGAGGCGGCTCCTACGAGCAGTACTTC. This encodes CASSYSGGGSYEQYF.

The rearrangement uses TRBV6-1 and TRBJ2-1, with D unresolved. Germline V lookup: CDR1 MNHNS, CDR2 SASEGT. The V and J ends lost 2 bases and 7 bases respectively, with 12 bases between them. The CDR3 is made up of 14 amino acids. The CDR3 sequence: CASSEPRVFNEQFF. CDR3 nucleotide sequence: TGTGCCAGCAGTGAACCAAGGGTTTTTAATGAGCAGTTCTTC.

This clone was observed a single time. The V and J genes are TRBV28 and TRBJ1-5; tentative D call: TRBD1 (6 bases). The V end was cut by 6 bases, the J end by 5 bases, with 11 bases between. This CDR3 spans 13 amino acids. CDR1 is MDHEN, CDR2 SYDVKM, per germline. DNA of the CDR3: TGTGCCAGCAGGCTACCAGGGGATCAGCCCCAGCATTTT. It encodes CASRLPGDQPQHF. The variable domain in full, completed from reference TRBV28 and TRBJ1-5, reads DVKVTQSSRYLVKRTGEKVFLECVQDMDHENMFWYRQDPGLGLRLIYFSYDVKMKEKGDIPEGYSVSREKKERFSLILESASTNQTSMYLCASRLPGDQPQHFGDGTRLSIL.

V gene TRBV21-1 combines with J gene TRBJ2-7; TRBD2, the D gene given by the table, was not confirmed from the DNA. TRBV21-1 is tagged as a pseudogene. CDR3 size: 18 residues. CDR3 region: CASSTPDRTSGSIYEQYF. The CDR3 coding sequence is TGTGCCAGCAGCACGCCGGATCGGACTAGCGGGAGTATATACGAGCAGTACTTC.

The J gene is TRBJ2-4, the V gene TRBV11-2, with TRBD1 as a possible D gene (5 bases). Trimming removed 5 bases from V and 3 bases from J, with 11 bases in between. The CDR3 contains 14 residues. CDR1 is SGHAT, CDR2 FQNNGV, per germline. The CDR3: CASSHLRGKNIQYF. CDR3 DNA: TGTGCCAGCAGCCATCTAAGGGGCAAAAACATTCAGTACTTC.

The rearrangement uses TRBV27 and TRBJ1-3; D is unclear. The CDR3 is 14 amino acids. Trimming took off 3 bases at V and 0 bases at J, with 6 bases between the two ends. Germline V CDR1 and CDR2: MNHEY, SMNVEV (reference sequence). The CDR3 protein is CASSFTSSGNTIYF. CDR3 coding DNA: TGTGCCAGCAGTTTTACCAGCTCTGGAAACACCATATATTTT.

V is TRBV4-2 and J is TRBJ1-5, with D possibly TRBD1 on 5 matching bases. V lost 1 base and J 5 bases, leaving 18 bases between the germline ends. The length of the CDR3 is 17 residues. Germline V gene data show CDR1 as LGHNA and CDR2 as YNFKEQ. CDR3 amino acids: CASSQANRWQGDQPQHF. CDR3 nucleotide sequence: TGTGCCAGCAGCCAAGCGAATAGATGGCAGGGAGATCAGCCCCAGCATTTT.

The rearrangement uses TRBV7-9 and TRBJ1-3; D is ambiguous. Germline V gene sequence: CDR1 SEHNR, CDR2 FQNEAQ (reference sequence). The length of the CDR3 is 13 residues. V lost 8 bases and J 0 bases, leaving 8 bases between the germline ends. CDR3 residues: CASRPSSGNTIYF. In DNA, the CDR3 is TGTGCCAGCCGACCGAGCTCTGGAAACACCATATATTTT.

The V gene is TRBV4-1, the J gene TRBJ2-5; the match to TRBD2 covers 12 bases. The CDR3 sequence is 16 residues long. V trimming: 4 bases; J trimming: 5 bases; junction bases outside the gene matches: 8. Germline-derived CDR1 and CDR2 are MGHRA and YSYEKL. The CDR3 loop is CASSLFGLAGGETQYF. The CDR3, as DNA: TGCGCCAGCAGCCTCTTCGGGCTAGCGGGAGGGGAGACCCAGTACTTC.

The chain has TRBV5-1 and TRBJ2-1; D is possibly TRBD2 (5 bases). Germline V lookup: CDR1 SGHRS, CDR2 YFSETQ. This CDR3 has 12 residues. V was trimmed by 4 bases and J by 5 bases, leaving 7 bases between them. The CDR3 protein is CASSTGNNEQFF. The CDR3 DNA follows: TGCGCCAGCAGCACCGGGAACAATGAGCAGTTCTTC. The whole variable domain, remainder taken from reference TRBV5-1 and TRBJ2-1, is KAGVTQTPRYLIKTRGQQVTLSCSPISGHRSVSWYQQTPGQGLQFLFEYFSETQRNKGNFPGRFSGRQFSNSRSEMNVSTLELGDSALYLCASSTGNNEQFFGPGTRLTVL.

CDR3 amino acids: CASSPIPLQGGYLTDTQYF. DNA for the CDR3: TGTGCCAGCAGCCCAATTCCCCTCCAGGGGGGCTACCTCACAGATACGCAGTATTTT. The chain combines TRBV9 with TRBJ2-3; tentative D call: TRBD1 (7 bases). The V end was cut by 4 bases, the J end by 2 bases, with 26 bases between. Germline V gene sequence: CDR1 SGDLS, CDR2 YYNGEE. The CDR3 runs to 19 residues.

The J gene is TRBJ2-3, the V gene TRBV5-1; D is uncertain. Germline CDR1 reads SGHRS; CDR2 reads YFSETQ. Trimming shortened V by 7 bases and J by 0 bases, and 12 bases separated the two germline ends. The CDR3 consists of 14 residues. The CDR3 protein is CASRTGRSTDTQYF. The CDR3 nucleotides read TGCGCCAGCCGCACTGGACGTAGCACAGATACGCAGTATTTT. The entire variable domain, with the rest obtained from reference TRBV5-1 and TRBJ2-3, is as follows: KAGVTQTPRYLIKTRGQQVTLSCSPISGHRSVSWYQQTPGQGLQFLFEYFSETQRNKGNFPGRFSGRQFSNSRSEMNVSTLELGDSALYLCASRTGRSTDTQYFGPGTRLTVL.

The chain carries TRBV6-1 and TRBJ1-3; TRBD1 aligns across 7 bases. Germline V lookup: CDR1 MNHNS, CDR2 SASEGT. This CDR3 contains 13 residues. V was clipped by 8 bases and J by 0 bases; unmatched bases: 1. Here the CDR3 DNA reads TGTGCCAGCGGACAGGTCTCTGGAAACACCATATATTTT. It encodes CASGQVSGNTIYF.

The rearrangement joins TRBV10-1 to TRBJ2-1; TRBD2 matches 7 bases. This CDR3 spans 14 amino acids. With 4 bases clipped from V and 8 bases from J, the junction kept 8 bases outside the gene matches. Germline V gene data show CDR1 as WNHNN and CDR2 as SYGVQD (reference sequence). DNA of the CDR3: TGCGCCAGCAGTGTTGCGGGAGCAGTGGATGAGCAGTTCTTC. Its translation is CASSVAGAVDEQFF.

The table lists this clone with a count of one. The genes are TRBV18 and TRBJ1-5; D ambiguous. The V end lost 2 bases, the J end lost 9 bases, and 14 bases lay between the germline ends. Germline V gene data show CDR1 as KGHSH and CDR2 as LQKENI. The CDR3 has 14 amino acids. The CDR3 sequence: CASSPEGYGGPQHF. In nucleotides, the CDR3 is TGTGCCAGCTCACCAGAGGGATACGGTGGGCCCCAGCATTTT.

The rearrangement links TRBV5-4 to TRBJ2-3, with D hard to call. Germline V gene data show CDR1 as SGHNT and CDR2 as YYREEE (reference sequence). This CDR3 comprises 17 residues. Trimming removed 0 bases from V and 1 base from J, with 15 bases in between. The CDR3 bases are TGTGCCAGCAGCTTGGAAGTTCGCCTTTGGGGCACAGATACGCAGTATTTT. This encodes CASSLEVRLWGTDTQYF.

The rearrangement links TRBV11-3 to TRBJ2-3; D gene uncertain. Germline loops: CDR1 SGHNT, CDR2 YENEEA. This CDR3 is built from 13 residues. V was clipped by 0 bases and J by 4 bases, with 5 bases between them. For the CDR3, the DNA is TGTGCCAGCAGCTTAGATAGCCCAGATACGCAGTATTTT. It codes for CASSLDSPDTQYF.

The chain carries TRBV6-1 and TRBJ1-5, with unresolved D. The V and J ends lost 4 bases and 4 bases respectively, with 8 bases between them. The CDR3 is made up of 13 amino acids. The germline CDR1 and CDR2 sequences are MNHNS and SASEGT. For the CDR3, the DNA is TGTGCCAGCAGTGTCCTTTCTAATCAGCCCCAGCATTTT. Its protein is CASSVLSNQPQHF.

This clone was seen once. The chain uses TRBV19 and TRBJ1-1, with 7 bases that match TRBD1. The V and J ends lost 5 bases and 8 bases, in that order; junction bases with no gene match: 20. Germline CDR1 is LNHDA and CDR2 is SQIVND (reference sequence). CDR3 length equals 17 residues. The chain's CDR3 is CASSPTNTPGTAAEAFF. For the CDR3, the DNA is TGTGCCAGTAGTCCGACTAATACACCCGGGACAGCCGCCGAAGCTTTCTTT.

The chain carries TRBV7-9 and TRBJ1-2, with TRBD1 matching 10 bases. This CDR3 comprises 18 residues. Germline lookup yields CDR1 SEHNR and CDR2 FQNEAQ (reference sequence). The V and J ends lost 3 bases and 2 bases, in that order; junction bases with no gene match: 12. The CDR3 loop reads CASSFATPGTGVNYGYTF. The CDR3 DNA follows: TGTGCCAGCAGCTTCGCTACCCCCGGGACAGGGGTAAACTATGGCTACACCTTC.

J is TRBJ1-4 and V is TRBV5-1; D call uncertain. The V end lost 3 bases, the J end lost 4 bases, and 13 bases lay between the germline ends. Germline lookup yields CDR1 SGHRS and CDR2 YFSETQ. CDR3 length: 15 amino acids. CDR3 amino acids: CASSYGGGNNEKLFF. DNA of the CDR3: TGCGCCAGCAGCTACGGAGGCGGGAATAATGAAAAACTGTTTTTT.

The CDR3 DNA reads as TGTGCCATCAGTGAGGGACAGGTACCTGACAAACTGTTTTTT. It yields the protein CAISEGQVPDKLFF. The gene calls are TRBV10-3 and TRBJ1-4; 7 bases match TRBD1. J gave up 11 bases and V 2 bases, and 8 bases lay outside the gene matches. The CDR3 has 14 amino acids. Germline values: CDR1 ENHRY, CDR2 SYGVKD.

CDR3 DNA: TGTGCCAGCAGTGTCCGCAGGAGCTTCTACGAGCAGTACTTC. Translating it yields CASSVRRSFYEQYF. The chain employs TRBV6-1 and TRBJ2-7; D gene unclear. V was pared by 4 bases and J by 3 bases, with 13 bases between. The CDR3 is made up of 14 amino acids. Germline V gene sequence: CDR1 MNHNS, CDR2 SASEGT.

This chain joins TRBV9 and TRBJ1-3; no definite D call. Germline-derived CDR1 and CDR2 are SGDLS and YYNGEE. Trimming removed 4 bases from V and 1 base from J, with 9 bases in between. CDR3 length: 14 amino acids. CDR3 amino acids: CASSPPRSGNTIYF. The CDR3 nucleotides are TGTGCCAGCAGCCCCCCCCGATCTGGAAACACCATATATTTT. The whole variable domain, filled in from reference TRBV9 and TRBJ1-3, reads DSGVTQTPKHLITATGQRVTLRCSPRSGDLSVYWYQQSLDQGLQFLIQYYNGEERAKGNILERFSAQQFPDLHSELNLSSLELGDSALYFCASSPPRSGNTIYFGEGSWLTVV.

This chain links TRBV19 with TRBJ2-1, with 12 bases aligning to TRBD2. The CDR3 has 17 amino acids. The J segment lost 2 bases and the V segment lost 3 bases, leaving 5 bases of the junction unmatched. The germline gives CDR1 LNHDA, CDR2 SQIVND (reference sequence). CDR3 region: CASSMRLAGGPYNEQFF. The CDR3 DNA sequence: TGTGCCAGTAGTATGAGGCTAGCGGGAGGGCCCTACAATGAGCAGTTCTTC.